These 23 T cell receptor beta chains share one sample of origin, sequenced in a study of CD8 T cells in Susac syndrome. Reverse transcription used about 0.45 to 1 ug RNA and random hexamers. TCRdb processed the immunoSEQ multiplex PCR reads anew with MiXCR; each CDR3 protein has one entry. The table includes around 170,000 distinct CDR3 sequences, 95% detected once. Sequenced sample: CD8+ T cells from PBMCs. The receptors were gathered from a human donor with Susac syndrome.

This chain joins TRBV20-1 and TRBJ2-3; D is ambiguous. V lost 3 bases to trimming and J lost 4 bases, with 11 bases between them. In germline, CDR1 is DFQATT, CDR2 SNEGSKA (reference sequence). The CDR3 has 13 amino acids. The DNA for the CDR3 is TGCAGTGCTAGGGGCCCTAGGGCAGATACGCAGTATTTT. Encoded protein: CSARGPRADTQYF.

V usage is TRBV11-3 and J usage is TRBJ2-2, with D perhaps given as TRBD1 or TRBD2 (6 bases each). The CDR3 has 16 amino acids. Germline V lookup: CDR1 SGHNT, CDR2 YENEEA. The V gene lost 1 base and the J gene lost 4 bases, with 13 bases spanning the gap. The CDR3 loop is CASSLGSRGPTGELFF. As DNA, the CDR3 is TGTGCCAGCAGCTTAGGTTCCCGGGGGCCCACCGGGGAGCTGTTTTTT.

The J gene is TRBJ2-7, the V gene TRBV28, with 7 bases lining up with TRBD1. Germline V lookup: CDR1 MDHEN, CDR2 SYDVKM. With V trimmed by 6 bases and J by 4 bases, 9 bases remained unmatched. This CDR3 is built from 14 residues. The CDR3 region has the DNA TGTGCCAGCAGACCACCGGGACAGAGATACGAGCAGTACTTC. This codes for CASRPPGQRYEQYF.

This chain joins TRBV7-8 and TRBJ2-7; D uncertain. Germline CDR1 and CDR2: SGHVS and FQNEAQ. The CDR3 extends over 13 amino acids. Trimming pared 5 bases from V and 2 bases from J, leaving 10 bases between. The CDR3 DNA reads as TGTGCCAGCAGCCAAGGATCCACCTACGAGCAGTACTTC. This encodes CASSQGSTYEQYF.

The chain uses TRBV20-1 and TRBJ1-1; D perhaps matches TRBD1 (6 bases). V was clipped by 1 base and J by 3 bases, with 9 bases between them. CDR1 is DFQATT, CDR2 SNEGSKA, per germline (reference sequence). The CDR3 loop spans 13 amino acids. The CDR3 DNA is TGCAGTGCTAGAGGGGGGGGCTACACTGAAGCTTTCTTT. This codes for CSARGGGYTEAFF.

The chain carries TRBV6-6 and TRBJ1-2; the D gene is possibly TRBD1 (5 bases). The V gene lost 6 bases and the J gene lost 3 bases, with 8 bases spanning the gap. Germline assignment: CDR1 MNHNY and CDR2 SVGAGI (reference sequence). The CDR3 totals 12 residues. CDR3 nucleotide sequence: TGTGCCAGCAGGGAGACAGACTATGGCTACACCTTC. As protein: CASRETDYGYTF.

J is TRBJ1-1 and V is TRBV6-5; D not resolved. The CDR3 sequence is 13 residues long. From germline, CDR1 is MNHEY and CDR2 SVGAGI. The V end was cut by 0 bases, the J end by 4 bases, with 6 bases between. The CDR3 sequence is CASSYSKVTEAFF. CDR3 in DNA: TGTGCCAGCAGTTACTCGAAGGTCACTGAAGCTTTCTTT.

This chain links TRBV5-1 with TRBJ2-5; D not certain. CDR3 length equals 13 residues. Germline assignment: CDR1 SGHRS and CDR2 YFSETQ. Trimming stripped 4 bases from V and 5 bases from J, with 12 bases between. The DNA for the CDR3 is TGCGCCAGCAGCACCGGGTCCTGGGAGACCCAGTACTTC. Translating it yields CASSTGSWETQYF.

The J gene is TRBJ2-1, the V gene TRBV27, with 10 bases identical to TRBD2. CDR3 length: 14 amino acids. Germline CDR1 reads MNHEY; CDR2 reads SMNVEV (reference sequence). Unmatched junction bases numbered 4, after V lost 3 bases and J lost 8 bases. DNA for the CDR3: TGTGCCAGCAGTTTGGGGACTAGCGTCTATGAGCAGTTCTTC. Translating it yields CASSLGTSVYEQFF.

The chain employs TRBV20-1 and TRBJ1-2; D is uncertain. Germline V CDR1 and CDR2: DFQATT, SNEGSKA (reference sequence). Trimming stripped 3 bases from V and 4 bases from J, with 9 bases between. The CDR3 runs to 12 residues. CDR3 DNA: TGCAGTGCTAGGTTTCAAATCTATGGCTACACCTTC. The encoded protein is CSARFQIYGYTF.

The gene calls are TRBV5-1 and TRBJ2-1; 11 nucleotides agree with TRBD2. Germline CDR1 SGHRS, CDR2 YFSETQ. The CDR3 runs 14 residues. V trimming: 0 bases; J trimming: 13 bases; junction bases outside the gene matches: 6. The CDR3, as DNA: TGCGCCAGCAGCTTGGACCTAGCGGGAGGAATACAGTTCTTC. Its translation is CASSLDLAGGIQFF.

The rearrangement uses TRBV12-3 or TRBV12-4 and TRBJ2-7, with 10 bases matching TRBD2. CDR3 size: 15 residues. The junction had 6 bases not matched to a gene; V was cut back by 2 bases and J by 5 bases. The DNA for the CDR3 is TGTGCCAGCAGTTTATCTAGCGGGAGTGGCAACGAGCAGTACTTC. Protein: CASSLSSGSGNEQYF.

CDR3: CASSSGLAVRGTQYF. The CDR3 DNA is TGTGCCAGCAGCTCGGGACTAGCGGTCCGGGGGACCCAGTACTTC. V and J are TRBV7-2 and TRBJ2-5; TRBD2 matches at 11 bases. Per the germline V gene, CDR1 is SGHTA and CDR2 is FQGNSA. V trimming: 4 bases; J trimming: 7 bases; junction bases outside the gene matches: 8. This CDR3 contains 15 residues. The whole variable domain, remainder taken from reference TRBV7-2 and TRBJ2-5, is GAGVSQSPSNKVTEKGKDVELRCDPISGHTALYWYRQSLGQGLEFLIYFQGNSAPDKSGLPSDRFSAERTGGSVSTLTIQRTQQEDSAVYLCASSSGLAVRGTQYFGPGTRLLVL.

This chain links TRBV27 with TRBJ2-7, with D perhaps matching TRBD1 (5 bases). With 0 bases removed from V and 5 bases from J, the gap between germline ends came to 14 bases. Germline loops: CDR1 MNHEY, CDR2 SMNVEV (reference sequence). The CDR3 is made up of 15 amino acids. In DNA, the CDR3 is TGTGCCAGCAGTTTATCTGCAGGGTATTATGACGAGCAGTACTTC. As protein: CASSLSAGYYDEQYF.

The J gene is TRBJ2-7, the V gene TRBV27; TRBD2 agrees at 11 bases. The CDR3 is made up of 14 amino acids. Germline assignment: CDR1 MNHEY and CDR2 SMNVEV (reference sequence). Trimming at V came to 7 bases and at J to 1 base, leaving 3 bases not matched to a gene. CDR3 nucleotide sequence: TGTGCCAGCACCTGGACTAGCGGGTCCTACGAGCAGTACTTC. As protein: CASTWTSGSYEQYF.

This chain joins TRBV9 and TRBJ2-3, with 7 bases lining up with TRBD2. Germline V CDR1 and CDR2: SGDLS, YYNGEE. Trimming took 0 bases from V and 0 from J; bases not matched to a gene: 1. This CDR3 is built from 15 residues. The CDR3 DNA follows: TGTGCCAGCAGCGTAGTGGGGGGGAGCACAGATACGCAGTATTTT. This codes for CASSVVGGSTDTQYF. Full variable domain (remainder filled in from reference TRBV9 and TRBJ2-3): DSGVTQTPKHLITATGQRVTLRCSPRSGDLSVYWYQQSLDQGLQFLIQYYNGEERAKGNILERFSAQQFPDLHSELNLSSLELGDSALYFCASSVVGGSTDTQYFGPGTRLTVL.

The table lists this clonotype with a count of one. The J gene is TRBJ2-4, the V gene TRBV3-1; TRBD1 or TRBD2 may be the D gene (5 bases each). The CDR3 is made up of 14 amino acids. Per the germline V gene, CDR1 is LGHDT and CDR2 is YNNKEL (reference sequence). V lost 4 bases and J 7 bases, leaving 14 bases between the germline ends. Here the CDR3 reads CASSPTRGRNIQYF. The CDR3 DNA is TGTGCCAGCAGCCCAACACGGGGCAGGAACATTCAGTACTTC.

In its sample, this clonotype was seen once. The chain is built from TRBV7-9 and TRBJ1-1, with TRBD1 matching 7 bases. Germline CDR1 SEHNR, CDR2 FQNEAQ (reference sequence). This CDR3 contains 15 residues. V shed 5 bases, J shed 6 bases, and the junction held 12 bases outside the gene matches. The CDR3 DNA reads as TGTGCCAGCAGCCCCCCGGGGACAGCTCTTGCTGAAGCTTTCTTT. Translated, it gives CASSPPGTALAEAFF.

This sequence joins TRBV20-1 and TRBJ2-1; unclear D gene. The CDR3 covers 14 residues. V lost 0 bases to trimming and J lost 4 bases, with 10 bases between them. Germline V CDR1 and CDR2: DFQATT, SNEGSKA (reference sequence). The chain's CDR3 is CSAREAATYNEQFF. CDR3 bases: TGCAGTGCTAGAGAGGCGGCAACTTACAATGAGCAGTTCTTC.

The V gene is TRBV19, the J gene TRBJ1-5; D is uncertain. Germline V gives CDR1 LNHDA, CDR2 SQIVND (reference sequence). V lost 5 bases, J lost 4 bases, and 6 bases lay in between. This CDR3 has 12 amino acids. CDR3 protein: CASSPWNQPQHF. The CDR3 DNA sequence: TGTGCCAGTAGTCCGTGGAATCAGCCCCAGCATTTT.

This clonotype was seen just once. This chain links TRBV28 with TRBJ2-7; D remains unclear. There are 13 residues in the CDR3. V was clipped by 1 base and J by 5 bases, with 9 bases between them. Germline V gene sequence: CDR1 MDHEN, CDR2 SYDVKM. As DNA, the CDR3 is TGTGCCAGCAGTTTATCTATTACCCACGAGCAGTACTTC. Encoded protein: CASSLSITHEQYF.

This clonotype was recorded once. The chain's CDR3 is CSVVPQETSYGYTF. The CDR3 DNA reads TGCAGCGTTGTCCCCCAGGAGACCAGCTATGGCTACACCTTC. V gene TRBV29-1 combines with J gene TRBJ1-2, with no clear D. Trimming removed 4 bases at V and 4 bases at J, with 16 bases between. The CDR3 totals 14 residues. Germline V lookup: CDR1 SQVTM, CDR2 ANQGSEA.

This chain connects TRBV9 to TRBJ2-1, with TRBD1 as a possible D gene (6 bases). V was clipped by 3 bases and J by 5 bases, with 21 bases between them. The germline V gene has CDR1 SGDLS and CDR2 YYNGEE. The CDR3 spans 17 residues. This chain's CDR3 is CASSGDQGISRNNEQFF. In DNA, the CDR3 is TGTGCCAGCAGCGGCGACCAGGGGATTTCAAGAAACAATGAGCAGTTCTTC.